This TCR beta chain was sequenced for a study of neurological immune-mediated disorders. A 10-nucleotide random UMI tagged transcripts in template-switch 5'RACE cDNA synthesis. TCRdb reprocessed the 5' RACE reads via MiXCR and lists one record per CDR3 protein. The table lists around 49,000 distinct CDR3 sequences, 10% of them singletons. General study results and limits: Patients with HTLV-1-associated myelopathy had the highest level of TCR clonal expansion, whereas patients with multiple sclerosis had the lowest level, falling beneath the level found in healthy controls. CDR3 amino acid sequences of expanded clones were not shared across subjects, a result suggesting private repertoires in all groups.

Time point in this sample: longitudinal time-point 1 (baseline). The CDR3 has 17 amino acids. Looked up from germline, CDR1 is SGHRS and CDR2 is YFSETQ. V lost 1 base and J lost 3; bases outside the gene matches: 9. This clonotype came up many times. The antigen remains undetermined. The origin of this receptor is a woman aged 40 to 50 in good health. The chain combines TRBV5-1 with TRBJ2-1, with TRBD1 matching 8 bases. Sequenced sample: PBMCs. In DNA, the CDR3 is TGCGCCAGCAGCTTGAGTCAGTCAGGGGGCGTCTACAATGAGCAGTTCTTC. Amino acids: CASSLSQSGGVYNEQFF.